What follows are 32 T cell receptor beta chains derived from one specimen sequenced in a study of CD4 T cell repertoires in COVID-19. Using immunoSEQ multiplex PCR, the repertoire was profiled, and TCRdb retains in-frame clones only, with some absent. This table holds tens of thousands of clones, around nine tenths found once. The memory T cells were sequenced right after ex vivo isolation, without culture. The sample here was central memory CD4+ T cells from blood, taken before the COVID-19 pandemic. The receptors come from a human donor who had COVID-19.

This chain uses TRBV4-1 with TRBJ1-2, with D perhaps TRBD1 (6 bases). Between the trimmed V and J ends, which lost 0 bases and 0 bases, there was a span of 8 bases. This CDR3 has 15 amino acids. Germline CDR1 is MGHRA and CDR2 is YSYEKL. The CDR3, as DNA: TGCGCCAGCAGCCAAGAGGGGGCAGCTAACTATGGCTACACCTTC. Its protein is CASSQEGAANYGYTF.

This chain uses TRBV13 with TRBJ2-7; 9 bases are a match to TRBD1. CDR3 length: 14 residues. Germline assignment: CDR1 PRHDT and CDR2 FYEKMQ (reference sequence). Trimming took 5 bases from V and 3 from J; bases not matched to a gene: 5. CDR3 loop: CASSHGQGYYEQYF. The DNA of the CDR3 is TGTGCCAGCAGCCATGGACAGGGGTACTACGAGCAGTACTTC.

The chain joins TRBV10-3 to TRBJ1-1, with D possibly matching TRBD1 (5 bases). CDR1 and CDR2 from the germline V gene are ENHRY and SYGVKD. The CDR3 runs to 14 residues. Trimming left V 7 bases short and J 3 bases short, with 15 bases between. DNA for the CDR3: TGTGCCATCAACGCCGGGGGTCCCGACACTGAAGCTTTCTTT. Encoded protein: CAINAGGPDTEAFF.

DNA of the CDR3: TGCGCCAGCAGTAGACCCGGGGACACCATATATTTT. It specifies CASSRPGDTIYF. The chain combines TRBV5-1 with TRBJ1-3; no clear D. V was pared by 5 bases and J by 8 bases, with 11 bases between. CDR1 is SGHRS, CDR2 YFSETQ, per germline. The CDR3 totals 12 residues. The entire variable domain, with the rest obtained from reference TRBV5-1 and TRBJ1-3, is as follows: KAGVTQTPRYLIKTRGQQVTLSCSPISGHRSVSWYQQTPGQGLQFLFEYFSETQRNKGNFPGRFSGRQFSNSRSEMNVSTLELGDSALYLCASSRPGDTIYFGEGSWLTVV.

The CDR3 sequence is CASSPSSYEQYF. DNA of the CDR3: TGTGCCAGCAGCCCGTCGAGCTACGAGCAGTACTTC. The V gene is TRBV7-9, the J gene TRBJ2-7; no clear D gene. The CDR3 sequence is 12 residues long. CDR1 and CDR2 from the germline V gene are SEHNR and FQNEAQ (reference sequence). The V end lost 5 bases, the J end lost 3 bases, and 8 bases lay between the germline ends.

The V gene is TRBV7-8, the J gene TRBJ1-5, with D perhaps matching TRBD1 (5 bases). Trimming left V 5 bases short and J 1 base short, with 12 bases between. This CDR3 is built from 15 residues. Germline CDR1 reads SGHVS; CDR2 reads FQNEAQ. In DNA, the CDR3 is TGTGCCAGCAGCGACCAGGGTACGAGCAATCAGCCCCAGCATTTT. Translating gives CASSDQGTSNQPQHF.

The rearrangement joins TRBV6-5 to TRBJ1-2; 8 nucleotides match TRBD1. With V trimmed by 0 bases and J by 5 bases, 8 bases remained unmatched. CDR1 and CDR2 (germline): MNHEY, SVGAGI. The CDR3 length is 16 residues. CDR3 loop: CASSYSNPGGAYGYTF. The CDR3, as DNA: TGTGCCAGCAGTTACTCGAATCCAGGGGGCGCTTATGGCTACACCTTC.

V and J are TRBV27 and TRBJ1-2; 7 bases line up with TRBD1. Trimming took 3 bases from V and 4 from J; bases not matched to a gene: 2. CDR1 and CDR2 from the germline V gene are MNHEY and SMNVEV (reference sequence). CDR3 length: 13 amino acids. Here the CDR3 DNA reads TGTGCCAGCAGTTTTTCAGGGGGCTATGGCTACACCTTC. Its translation: CASSFSGGYGYTF.

The gene calls are TRBV9 and TRBJ2-5; maybe TRBD1 (5 bases). The germline V gene encodes CDR1 SGDLS and CDR2 YYNGEE. Trimming removed 6 bases at V and 7 bases at J, with 13 bases between. CDR3 length: 12 amino acids. The DNA for the CDR3 is TGTGCCAGCAACCAGGGAATGGGGACCCAGTACTTC. It specifies CASNQGMGTQYF.

This chain links TRBV7-8 with TRBJ2-4; 13 bases fit TRBD2. Germline V lookup: CDR1 SGHVS, CDR2 FQNEAQ. The CDR3 covers 21 residues. V shed 5 bases, J shed 3 bases, and the junction held 19 bases outside the gene matches. This CDR3 reads CASSPKPVGTSGVVDKNIQYF. CDR3 nucleotide sequence: TGTGCCAGCAGCCCGAAACCGGTGGGGACTAGCGGGGTGGTAGACAAAAACATTCAGTACTTC.

This chain joins TRBV25-1 and TRBJ1-2; 8 bases fit TRBD1. Germline loops: CDR1 MGHDK, CDR2 SYGVNS. The junction had 10 bases not matched to a gene; V was cut back by 3 bases and J by 7 bases. This CDR3 has 15 amino acids. The CDR3 region has the DNA TGTGCCAGCAGTGACATCGGACAGGGTCGGGGTGGCTACACCTTC. Translation: CASSDIGQGRGGYTF.

V usage is TRBV18 and J usage is TRBJ1-5; D perhaps matches TRBD1 (5 bases). V was clipped by 3 bases and J by 5 bases, with 8 bases between them. Germline CDR1 and CDR2: KGHSH and LQKENI. This CDR3 spans 13 amino acids. CDR3 coding DNA: TGTGCCAGCTCACCCCAGACAGATCAGCCCCAGCATTTT. This codes for CASSPQTDQPQHF.

The chain couples TRBV6-5 to TRBJ1-1; the match to TRBD1 covers 8 bases. The germline V gene encodes CDR1 MNHEY and CDR2 SVGAGI. J was trimmed by 6 bases and V by 6 bases; bases with no gene match: 6. This CDR3 contains 13 residues. The CDR3 bases are TGTGCCAGCAGCACAGGGGGAAGGGCTGAAGCTTTCTTT. Encoded protein: CASSTGGRAEAFF.

This chain connects TRBV28 to TRBJ1-1; 7 positions agree with TRBD1. V was pared by 3 bases and J by 3 bases, with 4 bases of the junction left unmatched. The CDR3 has 14 residues. CDR1 is MDHEN, CDR2 SYDVKM, per germline. CDR3 loop: CASSFEQGYTEAFF. The CDR3 nucleotides read TGTGCCAGCAGTTTCGAACAGGGGTACACTGAAGCTTTCTTT. Looking up the rest from reference TRBV28 and TRBJ1-1 gives the full variable domain: DVKVTQSSRYLVKRTGEKVFLECVQDMDHENMFWYRQDPGLGLRLIYFSYDVKMKEKGDIPEGYSVSREKKERFSLILESASTNQTSMYLCASSFEQGYTEAFFGQGTRLTVV.

The DNA for the CDR3 is TGTGCCAGCAGTTACGGTGGGACAGGGAGCTATGGCTACACCTTC. As protein: CASSYGGTGSYGYTF. The chain employs TRBV6-6 and TRBJ1-2, with TRBD1 matching over 9 bases. The CDR3 totals 15 residues. Germline loops: CDR1 MNHNY, CDR2 SVGAGI (reference sequence). The trim removed 2 bases at V and 4 bases at J, leaving 5 bases unmatched.

The gene calls are TRBV14 and TRBJ1-3; no firm D call. Per the germline V gene, CDR1 is SGHDN and CDR2 is FVKESK. Deletions cut 1 base from V and 0 bases from J, with 13 bases between. This CDR3 has 17 residues. CDR3 amino acids: CASSQGLGFSSGNTIYF. The CDR3 region has the DNA TGTGCCAGCAGCCAAGGGCTCGGGTTCTCCTCTGGAAACACCATATATTTT.

The rearrangement joins TRBV6-5 to TRBJ1-6; 10 bases line up with TRBD1. After removal of 3 bases from V and 14 bases from J, the junction contained 13 bases not matched to a gene. The CDR3 sequence is 16 residues long. The germline CDR1 and CDR2 sequences are MNHEY and SVGAGI. The CDR3 DNA is TGTGCCAGCAGTTATTCCCGGACAGGGGGGTTGGGGGCCCTCCACTTT. Translated: CASSYSRTGGLGALHF.

The chain combines TRBV27 with TRBJ2-1, with 7 bases lining up with TRBD2. The CDR3 has 16 amino acids. Germline V lookup: CDR1 MNHEY, CDR2 SMNVEV (reference sequence). With V trimmed by 5 bases and J by 4 bases, 11 bases remained unmatched. CDR3: CASSPLADATYNEQFF. As DNA, the CDR3 is TGTGCCAGCAGTCCCCTAGCGGATGCTACTTACAATGAGCAGTTCTTC.

The genes are TRBV2 and TRBJ2-5; TRBD2 aligns across 11 bases. The CDR3 has 17 residues. The germline V gene encodes CDR1 SNHLY and CDR2 FYNNEI. V shed 7 bases, J shed 5 bases, and the junction held 15 bases outside the gene matches. The CDR3 coding sequence is TGTGCCAGCAACAGTGGTCTAGCGGGGGGTAAGCGGGAGACCCAGTACTTC. Protein sequence: CASNSGLAGGKRETQYF.

Turning to this clone: This CDR3 is also generated by other DNA sequences in the sample. This chain links TRBV19 with TRBJ1-5; 7 positions agree with TRBD1. The CDR3 spans 13 residues. Losses at the gene ends were 5 bases for V and 4 bases for J; bases not matched to a gene: 2. CDR1 and CDR2 from the germline V gene are LNHDA and SQIVND (reference sequence). CDR3 sequence: CASSPGGNQPQHF. CDR3 in DNA: TGTGCCAGTAGTCCAGGGGGTAATCAGCCCCAGCATTTT.

The J gene is TRBJ1-2, the V gene TRBV5-4; TRBD1 aligns across 7 bases. CDR3 length equals 14 residues. Germline V gene sequence: CDR1 SGHNT, CDR2 YYREEE (reference sequence). The V segment lost 5 bases and the J segment 4 bases; nucleotides outside the gene matches: 8. CDR3 in DNA: TGTGCCAGCAGGCAGACAGGGCCTTCCTATGGCTACACCTTC. This codes for CASRQTGPSYGYTF.

This clone was detected once. The chain employs TRBV5-8 and TRBJ2-7, with D possibly TRBD1 on 5 matching bases. This CDR3 is built from 13 residues. Trimming took 2 bases from V and 3 from J, leaving 9 bases between them. From germline, CDR1 is SGHTS and CDR2 YDEGEE. CDR3 bases: TGTGCCAGCAGCTTCGACAGAGACTACGAGCAGTACTTC. Protein sequence: CASSFDRDYEQYF.

As to this clone: Other DNA variants within this sample encode the same CDR3. The chain is built from TRBV18 and TRBJ2-5, with 9 bases matching TRBD2. V shed 1 base and J 5 bases; nucleotides not matched to a gene: 5. This CDR3 has 15 amino acids. CDR1 is KGHSH and CDR2 is LQKENI in the germline V gene. The CDR3 DNA reads TGTGCCAGCTCACCACAGGGACTAGCTGAGGAGACCCAGTACTTC. It specifies CASSPQGLAEETQYF.

The V and J genes are TRBV28 and TRBJ2-7, with TRBD1 matching 12 bases. The ends lost 6 bases at V and 8 bases at J; junction bases unmatched: 11. Germline lookup yields CDR1 MDHEN and CDR2 SYDVKM. The CDR3 consists of 15 residues. As DNA, the CDR3 is TGTGCCAGCAGACAAGCCGGGACAGGGGGCAGTAAGCAGTACTTC. This sequence encodes CASRQAGTGGSKQYF. Using reference TRBV28 and TRBJ2-7 for the parts outside the CDR3, the full variable domain is DVKVTQSSRYLVKRTGEKVFLECVQDMDHENMFWYRQDPGLGLRLIYFSYDVKMKEKGDIPEGYSVSREKKERFSLILESASTNQTSMYLCASRQAGTGGSKQYFGPGTRLTVT.

This clone was detected only a few times. J is TRBJ1-2 and V is TRBV10-1; D gene ambiguous. The CDR3 is 16 amino acids. Germline CDR1 is WNHNN and CDR2 is SYGVQD (reference sequence). V was clipped by 2 bases and J by 7 bases, with 20 bases between them. The CDR3 protein is CASSEGGPPVGFGYTF. CDR3 bases: TGCGCCAGCAGTGAGGGAGGGCCCCCGGTAGGATTTGGCTACACCTTC.

This clone was picked up one time. The chain carries TRBV30 and TRBJ1-2, with 7 nucleotides matching TRBD1. The CDR3 consists of 12 residues. The V segment lost 3 bases and the J segment 5 bases; nucleotides outside the gene matches: 3. Germline CDR1 and CDR2: GTSNPN and SVGIG (reference sequence). The CDR3 coding sequence is TGTGCCTGGAGCACAGGGGATTATGGCTACACCTTC. Residues: CAWSTGDYGYTF.

This clone was seen only a few times. V gene TRBV4-1 combines with J gene TRBJ2-7, with a possible D match to TRBD1 (6 bases). This CDR3 comprises 12 residues. V was trimmed by 9 bases and J by 7 bases, leaving 16 bases between them. Germline values: CDR1 MGHRA, CDR2 YSYEKL. The CDR3 DNA reads as TGCGCCAGGGGGACCCTCACAGGGGAGCAGTACTTC. It translates to CARGTLTGEQYF.

This sequence joins TRBV14 and TRBJ1-4; perhaps TRBD1 as D (5 bases). Per the germline V gene, CDR1 is SGHDN and CDR2 is FVKESK. The CDR3 runs to 12 residues. Trimming left V 0 bases short and J 13 bases short, with 9 bases between. The CDR3 region has the DNA TGTGCCAGCAGCCAAGACAGGGTTGGACTGTTTTTT. Encoded protein: CASSQDRVGLFF.

The chain is built from TRBV9 and TRBJ1-1; no definite D call. Trimming removed 7 bases at V and 5 bases at J, with 18 bases between. Germline V lookup: CDR1 SGDLS, CDR2 YYNGEE. The CDR3 covers 14 residues. This CDR3 reads CASGEDTRGTEAFF. The CDR3 bases are TGTGCCAGCGGGGAAGACACCCGAGGGACTGAAGCTTTCTTT.

CDR3 DNA: TGCGCCAGCATCCCGGGACAGGGGGCCTACAATGAGCAGTTCTTC. Amino acid sequence: CASIPGQGAYNEQFF. The V call is TRBV5-1, the J call TRBJ2-1; TRBD1 matches at 11 bases. CDR3 length: 15 residues. J gave up 2 bases and V 6 bases, and 4 bases lay outside the gene matches. CDR1 and CDR2 (germline): SGHRS, YFSETQ.

This clone was detected only a few times. The J gene is TRBJ2-1, the V gene TRBV7-7; a weak D match, TRBD2 (5 bases). Germline-derived CDR1 and CDR2 are SSHAT and FNYEAQ (reference sequence). The CDR3 covers 13 residues. V dropped 0 bases and J dropped 5 bases, with 5 bases sitting between them. The CDR3 spells CASSLAGNNEQFF. The DNA for the CDR3 is TGTGCCAGCAGCTTAGCCGGGAACAATGAGCAGTTCTTC.

This chain uses TRBV7-2 with TRBJ2-7; 9 bases line up with TRBD2. Per germline, CDR1 SGHTA and CDR2 FQGNSA. This CDR3 spans 14 amino acids. V lost 5 bases to trimming and J lost 6 bases; unmatched junction nucleotides: 8. CDR3: CASSMRGGVSEQYF. In nucleotides, the CDR3 is TGTGCCAGCAGCATGCGGGGGGGGGTGTCCGAGCAGTACTTC. The complete variable domain, with remaining parts taken from reference TRBV7-2 and TRBJ2-7, reads GAGVSQSPSNKVTEKGKDVELRCDPISGHTALYWYRQSLGQGLEFLIYFQGNSAPDKSGLPSDRFSAERTGGSVSTLTIQRTQQEDSAVYLCASSMRGGVSEQYFGPGTRLTVT.